These 20 T cell receptor beta chains share one sample of origin, sequenced in a study of T cell responses to AZD1222 COVID-19 vaccine. TCRdb's table, derived via immunoSEQ multiplex PCR, lists solely in-frame clones and lacks some. The sample has some 150,000 clones, about 95% seen once. Specimen: peripheral blood, collected on day 0 of AZD1222 vaccination. These receptors all stem from an adult in good health.

The chain links TRBV14 to TRBJ2-6, with D perhaps matching TRBD2 (6 bases). Germline CDR1 reads SGHDN; CDR2 reads FVKESK. There are 14 residues in the CDR3. The V end was cut by 8 bases, the J end by 4 bases, with 12 bases between. The CDR3 coding sequence is TGTGCCAGCGGGGTGGGACTGGGGGCCAACGTCCTGACTTTC. Encoded protein: CASGVGLGANVLTF.

The rearrangement links TRBV6-7 to TRBJ2-7, with D maybe TRBD2 (6 bases). TRBV6-7 is an ORF for which the function is uncertain. The V end was cut by 0 bases, the J end by 7 bases, with 22 bases between. The CDR3 runs to 17 residues. DNA of the CDR3: TGTGCCAGCAGTTACTCGATGTGGGGCCAATTGGGGAGGGAGCAGTACGTC. As protein: CASSYSMWGQLGREQYV.

V and J are TRBV4-2 and TRBJ1-5, with a possible D match to TRBD1 (6 bases). Germline V gene sequence: CDR1 LGHNA, CDR2 YNFKEQ. This CDR3 is 15 amino acids long. Trimming took 0 bases from V and 7 from J, leaving 13 bases between them. CDR3 DNA sequence: TGTGCCAGCAGCCAAGACCGGGGGGCTGGGCAGCCCCAGCATTTT. The encoded protein is CASSQDRGAGQPQHF.

The chain recombines TRBV4-2 with TRBJ2-2, with D perhaps matching TRBD2 (6 bases). Germline-derived CDR1 and CDR2 are LGHNA and YNFKEQ. The CDR3 is 17 residues long. V dropped 1 base and J dropped 3 bases, with 15 bases sitting between them. The CDR3 sequence is CASSQGLGGIDTGELFF. Here the CDR3 DNA reads TGTGCCAGCAGCCAAGGTCTCGGCGGGATTGACACCGGGGAGCTGTTTTTT.

The chain couples TRBV6-1 to TRBJ2-3, with D unclear. The CDR3 is made up of 13 amino acids. Germline V CDR1 and CDR2: MNHNS, SASEGT. The V end lost 2 bases, the J end lost 1 base, and 4 bases lay between the germline ends. The CDR3 spells CASSEPRTDTQYF. In DNA form, the CDR3 reads TGTGCCAGCAGTGAACCCCGCACAGATACGCAGTATTTT.

The genes are TRBV5-6 and TRBJ1-5; possible D gene TRBD1, 6 bases. CDR1 is SGHDT and CDR2 is YYEEEE in the germline V gene. V lost 1 base and J 8 bases, leaving 13 bases between the germline ends. This CDR3 has 14 amino acids. The chain's CDR3 is CASSLTGGLEPQHF. CDR3 sequence (DNA): TGTGCCAGCAGCTTGACCGGGGGGCTGGAGCCCCAGCATTTT.

CDR3: CASSQASGGYEQYV. The CDR3 DNA reads as TGCGCCAGCAGCCAGGCTAGCGGGGGCTACGAGCAGTACGTC. The chain has TRBV5-1 and TRBJ2-7, with 10 bases that match TRBD2. The germline V gene has CDR1 SGHRS and CDR2 YFSETQ. J lost 3 bases, V lost 4 bases, and 4 bases had no gene match. The CDR3 length is 14 residues.

The chain employs TRBV5-1 and TRBJ2-7; TRBD1 matches 11 bases. The CDR3 runs 15 residues. Per the germline V gene, CDR1 is SGHRS and CDR2 is YFSETQ. DNA of the CDR3: TGCGCCAGCAGATTGGGACAGGGGGACCGCTTCGAGCAGTACGTC. Translation: CASRLGQGDRFEQYV.

V is TRBV25-1 and J is TRBJ1-2, with D unclear. Trimming took 5 bases from V and 6 from J, leaving 19 bases between them. This CDR3 comprises 15 residues. In germline, CDR1 is MGHDK, CDR2 SYGVNS. CDR3 DNA sequence: TGTGCCAGCAGTTATCAGTTATCTGGGTTGGATGGCTACACCTTC. It translates to CASSYQLSGLDGYTF.

This chain joins TRBV6-5 and TRBJ1-2; D ambiguous. Trimming took 10 bases from V and 4 from J, leaving 13 bases between them. The germline gives CDR1 MNHEY, CDR2 SVGAGI. The length of the CDR3 is 12 residues. CDR3 in amino acids: CATKVGSYGYTF. DNA for the CDR3: TGTGCCACCAAGGTGGGCTCCTATGGCTACACCTTC.

CDR3 in amino acids: CASSFGTVAWGEQFF. Here the CDR3 DNA reads TGCGCCAGCTCCTTCGGGACAGTAGCATGGGGTGAGCAGTTCTTC. V is TRBV5-1 and J is TRBJ2-1; 7 positions match TRBD1. Per germline, CDR1 SGHRS and CDR2 YFSETQ. The CDR3 consists of 15 residues. The trim removed 7 bases at V and 9 bases at J, leaving 16 bases unmatched.

The chain combines TRBV7-3 with TRBJ2-5; D is unclear. This CDR3 contains 13 residues. Trimming pared 3 bases from V and 3 bases from J, leaving 8 bases between. Germline assignment: CDR1 SGHTA and CDR2 FQGTGA. The CDR3 coding sequence is TGTGCCAGCAGCTTCGCGGCTGAAGAGACCCAGTACTTC. The encoded protein is CASSFAAEETQYF.

This clone was counted once. The chain is built from TRBV4-2 and TRBJ1-3, with unresolved D. Germline V lookup: CDR1 LGHNA, CDR2 YNFKEQ. V dropped 1 base and J dropped 0 bases, with 13 bases sitting between them. The CDR3 contains 17 residues. The chain's CDR3 is CASSQGPDGYSGNTIYF. DNA of the CDR3: TGTGCCAGCAGCCAAGGGCCCGACGGCTACTCTGGAAACACCATATATTTT.

The genes are TRBV10-3 and TRBJ2-3, with D tentatively TRBD2 (6 bases). CDR1 ENHRY and CDR2 SYGVKD come from the germline V gene. Trimming cost V 5 bases and J 4 bases, with 19 bases left between them. This CDR3 is 16 amino acids long. The CDR3 DNA follows: TGTGCCATCAGTCCATCAGGTACTAGCCAGTCAGATACGCAGTATTTT. This translates into CAISPSGTSQSDTQYF.

The rearrangement joins TRBV7-2 to TRBJ1-2; TRBD1 matches at 8 bases. The V gene end was trimmed by 5 bases and the J gene end by 3 bases; junction bases not matched to a gene: 8. The germline V gene encodes CDR1 SGHTA and CDR2 FQGNSA. This CDR3 spans 15 amino acids. The CDR3 protein is CASSNQDRDDYGYTF. For the CDR3, the DNA is TGTGCCAGCAGCAACCAGGACAGGGACGACTATGGCTACACCTTC.

The chain joins TRBV3-1 (or the pseudogene TRBV3-2) to TRBJ1-2; no reliable D call. The CDR3 spans 15 residues. The germline V and J ends were trimmed by 4 bases and 6 bases, with 18 bases remaining between them. CDR1 and CDR2 from the germline V gene are LGHDT and YNNKEL (reference sequence). In DNA, the CDR3 is TGTGCCAGCAGCCTACCCGGCCCTCCCCCAAATGGCTACACCTTC. Translation gives CASSLPGPPPNGYTF.

This clone showed up just once. The chain is built from TRBV19 and TRBJ1-1; D is ambiguous. Trimming shortened V by 4 bases and J by 0 bases, and 18 bases separated the two germline ends. Germline values: CDR1 LNHDA, CDR2 SQIVND (reference sequence). This CDR3 has 17 amino acids. CDR3 coding DNA: TGTGCCAGTAGTAATTGGGTCCTCAGCCCCGTGAACACTGAAGCTTTCTTT. Translated: CASSNWVLSPVNTEAFF.

This clone was recorded once. The chain carries TRBV4-1 and TRBJ2-2; no definite D call. Germline CDR1 is MGHRA and CDR2 is YSYEKL. This CDR3 is 12 amino acids long. V dropped 2 bases and J dropped 3 bases, with 1 base sitting between them. CDR3 sequence: CASSQYTGELFF. As DNA, the CDR3 is TGCGCCAGCAGCCAATACACCGGGGAGCTGTTTTTT.

This clone was counted a single time. The chain carries TRBV5-4 and TRBJ1-2; 9 bases agree with TRBD1. The CDR3 totals 14 residues. V lost 0 bases and J lost 7; bases outside the gene matches: 4. Germline V gene sequence: CDR1 SGHNT, CDR2 YYREEE (reference sequence). The DNA of the CDR3 is TGTGCCAGCAGCTTGGACAGGGGGCAGGGTGGCTACACCTTC. Protein sequence: CASSLDRGQGGYTF.

This clone came up once. This chain uses TRBV5-1 with TRBJ2-1; unclear D gene. The germline gives CDR1 SGHRS, CDR2 YFSETQ. Trimming stripped 4 bases from V and 4 bases from J, with 15 bases between. This CDR3 spans 15 amino acids. The CDR3 region has the DNA TGCGCCAGCAGCCCCACCGTGGATGTATACAATGAGCAGTTCTTC. This sequence encodes CASSPTVDVYNEQFF.